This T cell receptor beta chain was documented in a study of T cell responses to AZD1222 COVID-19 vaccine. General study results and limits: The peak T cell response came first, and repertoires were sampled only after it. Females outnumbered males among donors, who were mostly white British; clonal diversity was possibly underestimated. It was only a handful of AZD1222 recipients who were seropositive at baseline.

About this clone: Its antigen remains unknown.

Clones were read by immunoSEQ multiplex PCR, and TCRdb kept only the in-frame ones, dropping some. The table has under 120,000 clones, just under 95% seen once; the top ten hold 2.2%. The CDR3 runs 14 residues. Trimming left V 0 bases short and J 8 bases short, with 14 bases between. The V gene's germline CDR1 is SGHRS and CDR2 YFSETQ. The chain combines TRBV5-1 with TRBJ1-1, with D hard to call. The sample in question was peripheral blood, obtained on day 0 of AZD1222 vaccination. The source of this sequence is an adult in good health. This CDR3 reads CASSLAGGPGEAFF. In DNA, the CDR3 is TGCGCCAGCAGCTTGGCCGGAGGTCCCGGCGAAGCTTTCTTT.